The TCR beta chain described here comes from a study of beta chain features in type 1 diabetes. General observations from the study: People with Type 1 diabetes carried modestly yet significantly shorter TCRB CDR3s in all four CD4+ subsets. It was among patients, rather than healthy donors, that naive, central memory and Treg TCRB repertoires appeared more similar. Patients with type 1 diabetes showed fewer VDJ junction insertions and more deletions.

On this clone itself: Its target is not known.

The CDR3 consists of 15 residues. CDR1 and CDR2 from the germline V gene are SNHLY and FYNNEI. V gave up 1 base and J gave up 6 bases; unmatched junction bases: 3. The authors reverse transcribed all of the isolated RNA, so sequencing captured expressed TCRB transcripts. The protocol was immunoSEQ multiplex PCR, while the TCRdb copy is restricted to in-frame clones and leaves out a portion. The sample shows 150,000 to 190,000 clones, 10% of them seen only once. Sequences were obtained from central memory CD4+ T cells from blood. The chain combines TRBV2 with TRBJ2-2, with 9 bases matching TRBD1. The source of this sequence is a man aged 25-45 years with type 1 diabetes. The CDR3 DNA reads as TGTGCCAGCAGTGAAGTGGGACAGGGATCCGGGGAGCTGTTTTTT. Amino acid sequence: CASSEVGQGSGELFF.